These 22 T cell receptor beta chains came from one sample sequenced in a study of cytomegalovirus exposure and HLA in healthy donors (dated by TCRdb to the late 2010s). Receptors were amplified or captured by the immunoSEQ multiplex PCR assay. For the multiplex PCR, a mixture combining 60 forward primers for TCR Vbeta segments and 13 reverse primers for TCR Jbeta segments was used. This immuneACCESS table, as held by TCRdb, lists in-frame sequences with V and J called but not all clones. Of the missing ones, under half trace to an unresolved V gene in checked studies; the others have no known cause. The sample table holds 150,000 or so clones, of which nearly 80% were seen once. The top ten clonotypes cover over 10% of the sample. The sequencing sample was made of PBMCs. These receptors all come from a man aged 25 to 45 in good health and CMV-seropositive.

The genes are TRBV25-1 and TRBJ2-3; 12 bases align to TRBD2. The trim removed 6 bases at V and 6 bases at J, leaving 4 bases unmatched. CDR3 size: 14 residues. Germline CDR1 MGHDK, CDR2 SYGVNS. CDR3 sequence (DNA): TGTGCCAGCAGCGCTCTAGCGGGAGGGGATACGCAGTATTTT. This translates into CASSALAGGDTQYF.

DNA of the CDR3: TGCGCCAGCAGCCAGGACAGGGAGACCGAAAAACTGTTTTTT. Amino acid sequence: CASSQDRETEKLFF. The chain links TRBV10-2 to TRBJ1-4; TRBD1 matches at 8 bases. CDR3 length equals 14 residues. Germline CDR1 is WSHSY and CDR2 is SAAADI. After removal of 6 bases from V and 8 bases from J, the junction contained 8 bases not matched to a gene.

The chain has TRBV9 and TRBJ1-3; 7 nucleotides agree with TRBD1. J was trimmed by 2 bases and V by 4 bases; bases with no gene match: 9. Germline V CDR1 and CDR2: SGDLS, YYNGEE. The CDR3 is made up of 16 amino acids. CDR3 in DNA: TGTGCCAGCAGCACACTCTCGACAGGGACTGGAAACACCATATATTTT. Its protein is CASSTLSTGTGNTIYF. The whole variable domain, remainder taken from reference TRBV9 and TRBJ1-3, is DSGVTQTPKHLITATGQRVTLRCSPRSGDLSVYWYQQSLDQGLQFLIQYYNGEERAKGNILERFSAQQFPDLHSELNLSSLELGDSALYFCASSTLSTGTGNTIYFGEGSWLTVV.

CDR3 DNA: TGCGCCAGCAGCCGAGTAGCGGGAGGAAACACAGATACGCAGTATTTT. Translating gives CASSRVAGGNTDTQYF. The J gene is TRBJ2-3, the V gene TRBV5-1, with 10 bases fitting TRBD2. The V gene end was trimmed by 4 bases and the J gene end by 2 bases; junction bases not matched to a gene: 7. This CDR3 is built from 16 residues. Germline V gene lookup returns CDR1 SGHRS and CDR2 YFSETQ.

The rearrangement joins TRBV2 to TRBJ2-7; D is possibly TRBD1 (6 bases). With 1 base removed from V and 3 bases from J, the gap between germline ends came to 13 bases. The CDR3 is 15 residues long. Germline V gene sequence: CDR1 SNHLY, CDR2 FYNNEI. The CDR3 bases are TGTGCCAGCAGTGAAGGAGTCGGGACAAACTACGAGCAGTACTTC. Amino acids: CASSEGVGTNYEQYF.

This chain links TRBV28 with TRBJ1-5; possibly TRBD1 for D (6 bases). Germline V lookup: CDR1 MDHEN, CDR2 SYDVKM. The CDR3 is made up of 16 amino acids. V was trimmed by 5 bases and J by 9 bases, leaving 23 bases between them. The CDR3 loop is CASSPAEGGLGVPQHF. As DNA, the CDR3 is TGTGCCAGCAGTCCGGCCGAAGGGGGTCTGGGGGTGCCCCAGCATTTT.

The chain recombines TRBV7-3 with TRBJ2-1; TRBD2 aligns across 11 bases. V shed 0 bases, J shed 5 bases, and the junction held 0 bases outside the gene matches. CDR1 and CDR2 (germline): SGHTA, FQGTGA. The CDR3 length is 15 residues. The CDR3 sequence: CASSLTSGGDNEQFF. The CDR3 nucleotides are TGTGCCAGCAGCTTAACTAGCGGGGGGGACAATGAGCAGTTCTTC.

This chain uses TRBV7-6 with TRBJ1-4; D is ambiguous. V shed 0 bases and J shed 1 base, with 6 bases lying between them. The CDR3 has 15 residues. Germline CDR1 reads SGHVS; CDR2 reads FNYEAQ. The CDR3 DNA follows: TGTGCCAGCAGCTTAGCGGAGGGAACTAATGAAAAACTGTTTTTT. Protein product: CASSLAEGTNEKLFF. The full variable domain, completed using reference TRBV7-6 and TRBJ1-4, is GAGVSQSPRYKVTKRGQDVALRCDPISGHVSLYWYRQALGQGPEFLTYFNYEAQQDKSGLPNDRFSAERPEGSISTLTIQRTEQRDSAMYRCASSLAEGTNEKLFFGSGTQLSVL.

This clone turned up a few times. The rearrangement uses TRBV2 and TRBJ2-5; maybe TRBD2 (6 bases). Trimming shortened V by 4 bases and J by 11 bases, and 20 bases separated the two germline ends. This CDR3 is 14 amino acids long. Germline V gene data show CDR1 as SNHLY and CDR2 as FYNNEI. The CDR3 loop reads CASSGSSVAGQQYF. The CDR3 bases are TGTGCCAGCAGTGGCTCTAGCGTCGCGGGCCAGCAGTACTTC.

This clone has just one count. CDR3 in amino acids: CASNSGSSYEQYF. CDR3 sequence (DNA): TGTGCCAGCAACAGCGGGAGCTCCTACGAGCAGTACTTC. This chain uses TRBV11-1 with TRBJ2-7; TRBD2 matches at 8 bases. The CDR3 loop spans 13 amino acids. V lost 7 bases and J lost 0; bases outside the gene matches: 2. Germline CDR1 SGHAT, CDR2 FQDESV (reference sequence).

V usage is TRBV19 and J usage is TRBJ1-5, with D possibly TRBD1 on 6 matching bases. CDR1 LNHDA and CDR2 SQIVND come from the germline V gene (reference sequence). The CDR3 extends over 15 amino acids. Trimming left V 3 bases short and J 1 base short, with 10 bases between. CDR3 sequence (DNA): TGTGCCAGTAGTATGGGACAAACAAGCAATCAGCCCCAGCATTTT. Its translation is CASSMGQTSNQPQHF.

The rearrangement joins TRBV6-1 to TRBJ1-1; D gene ambiguous. V was pared by 3 bases and J by 3 bases, with 11 bases between. The CDR3 has 14 residues. Germline CDR1 reads MNHNS; CDR2 reads SASEGT. CDR3 nucleotides: TGTGCCAGCAGTGAGCGCAAAGACTACACTGAAGCTTTCTTT. It translates to CASSERKDYTEAFF.

V and J are TRBV10-2 and TRBJ2-3, with a weak D call TRBD2 (5 bases). Trimming stripped 6 bases from V and 2 bases from J, with 12 bases between. The CDR3 sequence is 14 residues long. Germline V gene data show CDR1 as WSHSY and CDR2 as SAAADI. The CDR3 here is CASRLGSLTDTQYF. DNA for the CDR3: TGCGCCAGCAGACTAGGTTCTCTCACAGATACGCAGTATTTT.

V is TRBV5-5 and J is TRBJ2-1; D perhaps matches TRBD1 (6 bases). The V end was cut by 4 bases, the J end by 3 bases, with 17 bases between. The germline CDR1 and CDR2 sequences are SGHKS and YYEKEE (reference sequence). This CDR3 region has 16 residues. In DNA form, the CDR3 reads TGTGCCAGCAGCCCGTTGGCAGGGGATGGCTACAATGAGCAGTTCTTC. Protein: CASSPLAGDGYNEQFF. Variable domain in full (rest from reference TRBV5-5 and TRBJ2-1): DAGVTQSPTHLIKTRGQQVTLRCSPISGHKSVSWYQQVLGQGPQFIFQYYEKEERGRGNFPDRFSARQFPNYSSELNVNALLLGDSALYLCASSPLAGDGYNEQFFGPGTRLTVL.

V usage is TRBV27 and J usage is TRBJ2-7; TRBD1 might be the D (6 bases). Germline V lookup: CDR1 MNHEY, CDR2 SMNVEV (reference sequence). There are 13 residues in the CDR3. Trimming left V 5 bases short and J 5 bases short, with 13 bases between. CDR3 in DNA: TGTGCCAGCAGTGCCGGGACATCCCACGAGCAGTACTTC. This sequence encodes CASSAGTSHEQYF.

The chain couples TRBV5-6 to TRBJ1-6; 8 bases map to TRBD1. The CDR3 totals 14 residues. The V gene's germline CDR1 is SGHDT and CDR2 YYEEEE. With 4 bases clipped from V and 9 bases from J, the junction kept 6 bases outside the gene matches. This CDR3 is CASSTTGVGSPLHF. The CDR3 DNA sequence: TGTGCCAGCAGCACGACAGGGGTTGGTTCACCCCTCCACTTT.

This chain joins TRBV5-1 and TRBJ2-1; 9 bases are shared with TRBD1. V shed 7 bases, J shed 9 bases, and the junction held 11 bases outside the gene matches. Germline assignment: CDR1 SGHRS and CDR2 YFSETQ. The CDR3 is 14 amino acids. As DNA, the CDR3 is TGCGCCAGCGCCTTCCGGGACAGGGAGGGTGAGCAGTTCTTC. Its translation: CASAFRDREGEQFF.

This sequence joins TRBV28 and TRBJ1-4; 10 positions agree with TRBD1. Trimming cost V 8 bases and J 6 bases; bases outside gene matches: 3. Germline V gives CDR1 MDHEN, CDR2 SYDVKM. CDR3 size: 13 residues. DNA for the CDR3: TGTGCCAGCTCAGGGACAGGGGATGAAAAACTGTTTTTT. Translation gives CASSGTGDEKLFF. Full variable domain (remainder filled in from reference TRBV28 and TRBJ1-4): DVKVTQSSRYLVKRTGEKVFLECVQDMDHENMFWYRQDPGLGLRLIYFSYDVKMKEKGDIPEGYSVSREKKERFSLILESASTNQTSMYLCASSGTGDEKLFFGSGTQLSVL.

For the CDR3, the DNA is TGTGCCACCAGCGACCCGACTAGGACAGATACGCAGTATTTT. It encodes CATSDPTRTDTQYF. The chain joins TRBV15 to TRBJ2-3; a possible D gene is TRBD2 (6 bases). V dropped 5 bases and J dropped 3 bases, with 12 bases sitting between them. The CDR3 extends over 14 amino acids. From germline, CDR1 is LNHNV and CDR2 YYDKDF (reference sequence).

The gene calls are TRBV6-1 and TRBJ2-7; D might be TRBD2 (5 bases). V dropped 7 bases and J dropped 3 bases, with 16 bases sitting between them. CDR3 length equals 14 residues. Germline CDR1 reads MNHNS; CDR2 reads SASEGT. CDR3 sequence: CASTLAREIYEQYF. For the CDR3, the DNA is TGTGCCAGCACCCTTGCTAGGGAGATCTACGAGCAGTACTTC.

J is TRBJ2-2 and V is TRBV6-5, with D maybe TRBD2 (6 bases). The CDR3 has 15 residues. CDR1 is MNHEY and CDR2 is SVGAGI in the germline V gene. The V gene lost 5 bases and the J gene lost 0 bases, with 10 bases spanning the gap. The CDR3 nucleotides are TGTGCCAGCAGTCAGCGGGTCGCGAACACCGGGGAGCTGTTTTTT. Its protein product is CASSQRVANTGELFF.

This clone has more than one count but fewer than ten. The chain recombines TRBV28 with TRBJ1-5; TRBD1 might be the D (5 bases). The germline gives CDR1 MDHEN, CDR2 SYDVKM. The germline V and J ends were trimmed by 6 bases and 4 bases, with 13 bases remaining between them. The CDR3 consists of 14 residues. DNA for the CDR3: TGTGCCAGCAGGCTGGCAGGGATTAATCAGCCCCAGCATTTT. Translating gives CASRLAGINQPQHF.